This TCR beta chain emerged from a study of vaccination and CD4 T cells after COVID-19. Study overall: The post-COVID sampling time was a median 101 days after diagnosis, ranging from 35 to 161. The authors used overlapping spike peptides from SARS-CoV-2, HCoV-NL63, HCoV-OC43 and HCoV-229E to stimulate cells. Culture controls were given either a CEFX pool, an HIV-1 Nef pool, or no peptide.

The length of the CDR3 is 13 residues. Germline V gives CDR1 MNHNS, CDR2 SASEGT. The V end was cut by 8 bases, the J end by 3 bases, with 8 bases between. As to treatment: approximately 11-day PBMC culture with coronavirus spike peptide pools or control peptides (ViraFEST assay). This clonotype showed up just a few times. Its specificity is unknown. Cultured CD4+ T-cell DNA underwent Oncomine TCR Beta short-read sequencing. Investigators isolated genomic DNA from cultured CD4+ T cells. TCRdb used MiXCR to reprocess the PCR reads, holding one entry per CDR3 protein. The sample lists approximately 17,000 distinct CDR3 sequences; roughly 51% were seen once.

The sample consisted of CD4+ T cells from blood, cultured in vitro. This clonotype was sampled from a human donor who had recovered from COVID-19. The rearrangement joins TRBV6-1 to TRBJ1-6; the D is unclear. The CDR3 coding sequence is TGTGCCAGCGAGGGTCTCTATAATTCACCCCTCCACTTT. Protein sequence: CASEGLYNSPLHF.